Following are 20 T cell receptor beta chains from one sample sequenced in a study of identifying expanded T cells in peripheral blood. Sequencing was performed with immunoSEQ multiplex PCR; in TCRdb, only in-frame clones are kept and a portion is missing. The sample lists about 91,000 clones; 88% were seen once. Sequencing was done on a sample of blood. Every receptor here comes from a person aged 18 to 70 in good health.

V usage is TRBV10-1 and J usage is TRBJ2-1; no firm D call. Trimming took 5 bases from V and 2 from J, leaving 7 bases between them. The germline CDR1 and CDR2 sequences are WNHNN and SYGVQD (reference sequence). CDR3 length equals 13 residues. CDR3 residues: CASSLETYNEQFF. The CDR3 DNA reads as TGCGCCAGCAGTCTGGAGACCTACAATGAGCAGTTCTTC.

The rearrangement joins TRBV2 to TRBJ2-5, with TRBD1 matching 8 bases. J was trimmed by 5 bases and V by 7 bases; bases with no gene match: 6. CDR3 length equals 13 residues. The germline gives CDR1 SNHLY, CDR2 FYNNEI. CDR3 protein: CASIPDRAETQYF. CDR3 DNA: TGTGCCAGCATTCCGGACAGGGCTGAGACCCAGTACTTC.

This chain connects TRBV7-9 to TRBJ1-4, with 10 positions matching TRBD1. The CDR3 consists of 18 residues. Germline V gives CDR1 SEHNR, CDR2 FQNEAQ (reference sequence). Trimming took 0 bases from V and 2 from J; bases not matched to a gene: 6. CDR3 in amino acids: CASSLAGTGVGTNEKLFF. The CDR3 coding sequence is TGTGCCAGCAGCTTAGCCGGGACAGGGGTCGGGACTAATGAAAAACTGTTTTTT.

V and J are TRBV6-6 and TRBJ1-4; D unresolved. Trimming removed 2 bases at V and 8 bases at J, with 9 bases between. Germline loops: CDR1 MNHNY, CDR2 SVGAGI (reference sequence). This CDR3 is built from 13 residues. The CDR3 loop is CASSYKTREKLFF. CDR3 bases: TGTGCCAGCAGTTACAAAACTCGGGAAAAACTGTTTTTT.

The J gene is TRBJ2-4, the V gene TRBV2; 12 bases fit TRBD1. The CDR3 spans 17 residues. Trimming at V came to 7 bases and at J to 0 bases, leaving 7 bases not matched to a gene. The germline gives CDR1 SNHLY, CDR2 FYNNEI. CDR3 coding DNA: TGTGCCAGCAACCCCGGGACAGGGGGCCTAGCCAAAAACATTCAGTACTTC. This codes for CASNPGTGGLAKNIQYF.

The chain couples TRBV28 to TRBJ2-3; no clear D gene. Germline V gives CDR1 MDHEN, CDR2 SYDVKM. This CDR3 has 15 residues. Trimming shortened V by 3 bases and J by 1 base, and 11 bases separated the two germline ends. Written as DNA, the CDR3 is TGTGCCAGCAGTTTGGAAGGAAGCGGCACAGATACGCAGTATTTT. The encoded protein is CASSLEGSGTDTQYF.

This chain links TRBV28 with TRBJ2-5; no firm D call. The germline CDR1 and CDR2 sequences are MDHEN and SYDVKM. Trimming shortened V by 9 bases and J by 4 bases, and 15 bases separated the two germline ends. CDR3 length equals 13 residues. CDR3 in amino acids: CASAAVYRETQYF. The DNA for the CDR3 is TGTGCCAGTGCGGCCGTTTATCGAGAGACCCAGTACTTC.

The CDR3 nucleotides are TGTGCCAGCAGGGAGCTCGTCTCCGAGCAGTACTTC. Protein product: CASRELVSEQYF. The gene calls are TRBV6-5 and TRBJ2-7; D not resolved. Germline V gene sequence: CDR1 MNHEY, CDR2 SVGAGI. The V and J ends lost 6 bases and 6 bases respectively, with 12 bases between them. The CDR3 covers 12 residues.

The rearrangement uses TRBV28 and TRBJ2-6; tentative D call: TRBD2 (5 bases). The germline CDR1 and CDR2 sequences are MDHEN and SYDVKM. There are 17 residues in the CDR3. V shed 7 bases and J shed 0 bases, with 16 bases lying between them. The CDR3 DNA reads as TGTGCCAGCACTTCTCCCGGACTGGGCTCTGGGGCCAACGTCCTGACTTTC. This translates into CASTSPGLGSGANVLTF.

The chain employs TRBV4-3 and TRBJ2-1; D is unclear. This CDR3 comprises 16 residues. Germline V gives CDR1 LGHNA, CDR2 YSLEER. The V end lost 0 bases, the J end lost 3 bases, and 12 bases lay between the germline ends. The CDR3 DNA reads TGCGCCAGCAGCCAAGATCTGAATGTTCTCTACAATGAGCAGTTCTTC. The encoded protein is CASSQDLNVLYNEQFF.

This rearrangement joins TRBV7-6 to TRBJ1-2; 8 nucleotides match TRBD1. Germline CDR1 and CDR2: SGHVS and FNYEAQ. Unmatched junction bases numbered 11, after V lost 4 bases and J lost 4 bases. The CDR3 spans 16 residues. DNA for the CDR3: TGTGCCAGCAGCTGGTCCCGACAGGGGCTGAGCTATGGCTACACCTTC. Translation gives CASSWSRQGLSYGYTF.

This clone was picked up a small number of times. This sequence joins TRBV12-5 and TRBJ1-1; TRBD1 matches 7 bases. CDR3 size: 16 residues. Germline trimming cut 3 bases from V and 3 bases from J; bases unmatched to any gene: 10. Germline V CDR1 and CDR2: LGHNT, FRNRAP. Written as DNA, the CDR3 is TGTGCTAGTGGTTTCGACTCACAGGGGCGAGACACTGAAGCTTTCTTT. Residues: CASGFDSQGRDTEAFF. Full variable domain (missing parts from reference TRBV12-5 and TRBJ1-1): DARVTQTPRHKVTEMGQEVTMRCQPILGHNTVFWYRQTMMQGLELLAYFRNRAPLDDSGMPKDRFSAEMPDATLATLKIQPSEPRDSAVYFCASGFDSQGRDTEAFFGQGTRLTVV.

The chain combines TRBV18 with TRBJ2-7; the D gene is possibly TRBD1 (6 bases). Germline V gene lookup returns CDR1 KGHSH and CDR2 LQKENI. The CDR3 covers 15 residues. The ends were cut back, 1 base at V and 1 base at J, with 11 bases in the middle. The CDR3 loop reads CASSPLNTGSYEQYF. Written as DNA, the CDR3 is TGTGCCAGCTCACCACTTAACACAGGGTCCTACGAGCAGTACTTC. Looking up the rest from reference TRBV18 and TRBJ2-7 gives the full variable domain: NAGVMQNPRHLVRRRGQEARLRCSPMKGHSHVYWYRQLPEEGLKFMVYLQKENIIDESGMPKERFSAEFPKEGPSILRIQQVVRGDSAAYFCASSPLNTGSYEQYFGPGTRLTVT.

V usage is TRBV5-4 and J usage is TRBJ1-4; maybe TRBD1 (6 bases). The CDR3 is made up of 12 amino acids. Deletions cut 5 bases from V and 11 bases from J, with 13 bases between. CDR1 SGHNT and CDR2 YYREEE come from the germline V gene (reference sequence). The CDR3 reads CASSLSTGKLFF. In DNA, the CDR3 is TGTGCCAGCAGTCTGTCAACAGGGAAACTGTTTTTT.

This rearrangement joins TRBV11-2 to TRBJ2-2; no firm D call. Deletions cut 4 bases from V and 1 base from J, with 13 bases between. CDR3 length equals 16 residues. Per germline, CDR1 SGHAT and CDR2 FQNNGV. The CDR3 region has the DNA TGTGCCAGCAGCTCTGCCCGGGCTTTGAACACCGGGGAGCTGTTTTTT. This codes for CASSSARALNTGELFF.

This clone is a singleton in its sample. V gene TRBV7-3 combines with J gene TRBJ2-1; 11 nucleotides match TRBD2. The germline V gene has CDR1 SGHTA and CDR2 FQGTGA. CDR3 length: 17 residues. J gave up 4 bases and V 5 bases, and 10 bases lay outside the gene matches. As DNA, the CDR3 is TGTGCCAGCAGCCAAAGGGGCGGGACTAGCGGATACAATGAGCAGTTCTTC. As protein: CASSQRGGTSGYNEQFF.

CDR3 DNA sequence: TGCAGCGTTCGGGACTTCTCCTACAATGAGCAGTTCTTC. It encodes CSVRDFSYNEQFF. V and J are TRBV29-1 and TRBJ2-1; D possibly corresponds to TRBD2 (6 bases). V was shortened by 5 bases and J by 0 bases, with 8 bases between the two germline ends. CDR3 size: 13 residues. The germline V gene has CDR1 SQVTM and CDR2 ANQGSEA.

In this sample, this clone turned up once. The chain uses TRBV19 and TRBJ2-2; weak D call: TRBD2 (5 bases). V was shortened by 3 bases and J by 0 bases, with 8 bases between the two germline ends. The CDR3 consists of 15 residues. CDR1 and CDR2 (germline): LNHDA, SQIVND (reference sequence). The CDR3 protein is CASSILASNTGELFF. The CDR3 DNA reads TGTGCCAGTAGTATTTTAGCGTCGAACACCGGGGAGCTGTTTTTT.

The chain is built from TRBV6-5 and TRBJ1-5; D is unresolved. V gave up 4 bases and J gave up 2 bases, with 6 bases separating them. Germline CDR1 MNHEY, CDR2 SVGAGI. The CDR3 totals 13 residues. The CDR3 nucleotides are TGTGCCAGCAGTTCCCGCCGCAATCAGCCCCAGCATTTT. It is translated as CASSSRRNQPQHF.

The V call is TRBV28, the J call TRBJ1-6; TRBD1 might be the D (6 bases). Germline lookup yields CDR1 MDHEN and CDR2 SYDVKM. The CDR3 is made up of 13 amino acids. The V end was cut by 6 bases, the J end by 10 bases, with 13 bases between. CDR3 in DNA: TGTGCCAGCAGGGCTCACAGGGACTCACCCCTCCACTTT. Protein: CASRAHRDSPLHF. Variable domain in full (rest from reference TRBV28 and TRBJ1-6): DVKVTQSSRYLVKRTGEKVFLECVQDMDHENMFWYRQDPGLGLRLIYFSYDVKMKEKGDIPEGYSVSREKKERFSLILESASTNQTSMYLCASRAHRDSPLHFGNGTRLTVT.